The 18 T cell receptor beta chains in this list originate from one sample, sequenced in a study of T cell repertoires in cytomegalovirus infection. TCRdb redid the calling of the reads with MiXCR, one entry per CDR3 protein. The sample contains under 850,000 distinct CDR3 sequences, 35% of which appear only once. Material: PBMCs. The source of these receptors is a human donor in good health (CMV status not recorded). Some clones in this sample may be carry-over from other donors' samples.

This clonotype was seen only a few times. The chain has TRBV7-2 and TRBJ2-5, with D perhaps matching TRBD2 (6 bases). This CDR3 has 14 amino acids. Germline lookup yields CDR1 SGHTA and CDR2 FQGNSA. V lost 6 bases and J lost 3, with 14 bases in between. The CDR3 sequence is CASRPGTAEETQYF. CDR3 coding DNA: TGTGCCAGCAGACCCGGGACTGCAGAAGAGACCCAGTACTTC.

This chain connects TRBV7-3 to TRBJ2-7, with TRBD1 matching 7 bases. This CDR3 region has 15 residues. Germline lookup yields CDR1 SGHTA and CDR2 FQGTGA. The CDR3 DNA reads TGTTACAGCAGCTTAGACGGACAGGTCCCCTACGAGCAGTACTTC. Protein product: CYSSLDGQVPYEQYF. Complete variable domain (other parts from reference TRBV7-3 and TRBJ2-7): GAGVSQTPSNKVTEKGKYVELRCDPISGHTALYWYRQSLGQGPEFLIYFQGTGAADDSGLPNDRFFAVRPEGSVSTLKIQRTERGDSAVYLCYSSLDGQVPYEQYFGPGTRLTVT.

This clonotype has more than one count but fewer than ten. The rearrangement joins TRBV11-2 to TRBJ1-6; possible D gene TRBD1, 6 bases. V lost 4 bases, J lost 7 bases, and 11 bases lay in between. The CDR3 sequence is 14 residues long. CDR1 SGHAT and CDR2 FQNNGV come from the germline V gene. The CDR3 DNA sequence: TGTGCCAGCAGCTCCCAGGGGCAAAATTCACCCCTCCACTTT. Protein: CASSSQGQNSPLHF.

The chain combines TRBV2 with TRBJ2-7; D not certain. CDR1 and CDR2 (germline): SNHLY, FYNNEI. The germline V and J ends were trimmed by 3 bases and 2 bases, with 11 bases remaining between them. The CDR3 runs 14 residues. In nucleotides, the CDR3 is TGTGCCAGCAGTGACGTAGGATTCACCTACGAGCAGTACTTC. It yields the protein CASSDVGFTYEQYF. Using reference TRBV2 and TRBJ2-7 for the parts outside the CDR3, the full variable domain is EPEVTQTPSHQVTQMGQEVILRCVPISNHLYFYWYRQILGQKVEFLVSFYNNEISEKSEIFDDQFSVERPDGSNFTLKIRSTKLEDSAMYFCASSDVGFTYEQYFGPGTRLTVT.

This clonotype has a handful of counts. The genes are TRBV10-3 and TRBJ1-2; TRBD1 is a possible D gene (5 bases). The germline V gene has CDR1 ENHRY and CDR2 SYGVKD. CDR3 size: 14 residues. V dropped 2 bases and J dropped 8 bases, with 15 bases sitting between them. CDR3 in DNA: TGTGCCATCAGTGAGCCCGGGGGAACTATGGGCTACACCTTC. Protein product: CAISEPGGTMGYTF.

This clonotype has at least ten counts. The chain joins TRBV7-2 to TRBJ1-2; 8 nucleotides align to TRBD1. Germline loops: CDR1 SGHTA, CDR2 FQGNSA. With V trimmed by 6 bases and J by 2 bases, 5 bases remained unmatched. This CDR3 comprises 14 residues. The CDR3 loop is CASRPGGANYGYTF. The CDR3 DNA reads TGTGCCAGCAGGCCAGGGGGCGCCAACTATGGCTACACCTTC.

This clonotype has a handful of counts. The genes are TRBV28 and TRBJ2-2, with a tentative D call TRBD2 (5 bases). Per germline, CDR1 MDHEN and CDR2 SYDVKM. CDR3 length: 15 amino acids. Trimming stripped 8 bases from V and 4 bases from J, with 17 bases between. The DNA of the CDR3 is TGTGCCAGCGGAGAACTAGGGCGAGGCACCGGGGAGCTGTTTTTT. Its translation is CASGELGRGTGELFF.

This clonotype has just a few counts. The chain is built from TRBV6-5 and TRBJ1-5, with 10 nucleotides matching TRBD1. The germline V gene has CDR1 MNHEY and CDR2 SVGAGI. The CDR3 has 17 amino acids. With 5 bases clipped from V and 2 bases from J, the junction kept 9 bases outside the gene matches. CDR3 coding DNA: TGTGCCAGCAGTAGAAAAGCAGGGACAGGGGGCAATCAGCCCCAGCATTTT. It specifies CASSRKAGTGGNQPQHF.

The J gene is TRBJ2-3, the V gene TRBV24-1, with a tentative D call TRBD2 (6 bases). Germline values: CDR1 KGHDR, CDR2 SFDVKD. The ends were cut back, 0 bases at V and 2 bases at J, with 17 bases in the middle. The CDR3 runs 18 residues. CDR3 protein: CATSDLPDGSTTTDTQYF. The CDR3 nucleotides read TGTGCCACCAGTGATTTGCCTGACGGGAGCACCACCACAGATACGCAGTATTTT.

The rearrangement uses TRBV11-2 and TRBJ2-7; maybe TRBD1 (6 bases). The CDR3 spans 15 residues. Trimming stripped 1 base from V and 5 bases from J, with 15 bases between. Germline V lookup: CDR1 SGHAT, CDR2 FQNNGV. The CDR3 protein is CASSLVWGRSDEQYF. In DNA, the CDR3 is TGTGCCAGCAGCTTAGTCTGGGGGCGCAGCGACGAGCAGTACTTC.

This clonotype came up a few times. DNA of the CDR3: TGTGCTAGTGGTTTTTACAATGAGCAGTTCTTC. Translated: CASGFYNEQFF. The genes are TRBV12-5 and TRBJ2-1; unclear D gene. V lost 3 bases to trimming and J lost 4 bases, with 1 base between them. Germline V gene lookup returns CDR1 LGHNT and CDR2 FRNRAP. CDR3 length: 11 residues. Using reference TRBV12-5 and TRBJ2-1 for the parts outside the CDR3, the full variable domain is DARVTQTPRHKVTEMGQEVTMRCQPILGHNTVFWYRQTMMQGLELLAYFRNRAPLDDSGMPKDRFSAEMPDATLATLKIQPSEPRDSAVYFCASGFYNEQFFGPGTRLTVL.

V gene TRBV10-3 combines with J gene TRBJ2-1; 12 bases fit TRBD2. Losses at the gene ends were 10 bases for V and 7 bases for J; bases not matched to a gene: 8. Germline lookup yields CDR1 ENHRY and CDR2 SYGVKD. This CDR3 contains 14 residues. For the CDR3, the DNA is TGTGCCACGACGACTAGCGGGAGTGTGAATGAGCAGTTCTTC. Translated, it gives CATTTSGSVNEQFF.

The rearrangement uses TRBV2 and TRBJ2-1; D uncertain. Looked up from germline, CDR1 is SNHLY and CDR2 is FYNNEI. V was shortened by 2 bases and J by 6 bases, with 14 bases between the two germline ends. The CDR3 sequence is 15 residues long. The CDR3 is CASSEYSRELNEQFF. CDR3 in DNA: TGTGCCAGCAGTGAATACTCTAGAGAGCTCAATGAGCAGTTCTTC.

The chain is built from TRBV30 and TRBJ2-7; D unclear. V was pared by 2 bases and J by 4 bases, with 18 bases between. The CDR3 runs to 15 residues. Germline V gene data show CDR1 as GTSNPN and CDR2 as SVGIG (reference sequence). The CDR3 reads CAWSLPLGRSYEQYF. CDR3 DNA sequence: TGTGCCTGGAGTCTCCCCTTGGGCAGGTCGTACGAGCAGTACTTC.

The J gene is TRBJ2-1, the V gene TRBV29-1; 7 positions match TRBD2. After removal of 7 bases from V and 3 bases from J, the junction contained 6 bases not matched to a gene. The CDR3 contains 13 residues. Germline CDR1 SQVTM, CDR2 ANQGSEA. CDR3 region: CSGRGTVYNEQFF. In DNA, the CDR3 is TGCAGCGGGCGGGGGACGGTCTACAATGAGCAGTTCTTC.

The CDR3, as DNA: TGTGCCAGCAGCTTCTCTCCAGGGGAAGACTATGGCTACACCTTC. Encoded protein: CASSFSPGEDYGYTF. The chain joins TRBV11-2 to TRBJ1-2, with a possible D match to TRBD1 (6 bases). Trimming took off 3 bases at V and 3 bases at J, with 14 bases between the two ends. This CDR3 region has 15 residues. Per the germline V gene, CDR1 is SGHAT and CDR2 is FQNNGV. Full variable domain (remainder filled in from reference TRBV11-2 and TRBJ1-2): EAGVAQSPRYKIIEKRQSVAFWCNPISGHATLYWYQQILGQGPKLLIQFQNNGVVDDSQLPKDRFSAERLKGVDSTLKIQPAKLEDSAVYLCASSFSPGEDYGYTFGSGTRLTVV.

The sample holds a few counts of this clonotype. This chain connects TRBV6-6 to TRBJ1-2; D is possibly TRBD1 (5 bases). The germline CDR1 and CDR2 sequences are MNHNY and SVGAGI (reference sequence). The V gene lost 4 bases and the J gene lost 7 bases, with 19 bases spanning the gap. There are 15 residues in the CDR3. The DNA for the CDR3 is TGTGCCAGCAGTTTAGGGGAAGAATCCACTTCTGGCTACACCTTC. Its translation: CASSLGEESTSGYTF.

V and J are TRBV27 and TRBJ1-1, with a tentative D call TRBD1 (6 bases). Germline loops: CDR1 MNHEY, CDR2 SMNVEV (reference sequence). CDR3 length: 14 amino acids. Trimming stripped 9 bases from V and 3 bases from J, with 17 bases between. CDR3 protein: CASLSTGLYTEAFF. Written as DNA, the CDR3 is TGTGCCAGTTTGAGTACAGGGCTATACACTGAAGCTTTCTTT.